The next 32 T cell receptor beta chains were all read from a single sample in a study of T cell responses to AZD1222 COVID-19 vaccine. Clones were read by immunoSEQ multiplex PCR, and TCRdb kept only the in-frame ones, dropping some. The repertoire holds roughly 120,000 clones, about 86% seen once, with about 12% in the top ten. The sequencing here drew on peripheral blood, taken on day 0 of AZD1222 vaccination. Receptor source: an adult in good health.

This clone was observed a few times. The chain has TRBV6-6 and TRBJ1-2; D uncertain. The CDR3 is made up of 14 amino acids. CDR1 is MNHNY and CDR2 is SVGAGI in the germline V gene (reference sequence). Trimming cost V 1 base and J 2 bases, with 8 bases left between them. The CDR3 loop reads CASSYFPVNYGYTF. CDR3 nucleotides: TGTGCCAGCAGTTACTTCCCAGTCAACTATGGCTACACCTTC.

The CDR3 bases are TGTGCCATCAGTGATAAGGGGGACAATGAGCAGTTCTTC. It is translated as CAISDKGDNEQFF. The rearrangement uses TRBV10-3 and TRBJ2-1, with D possibly being TRBD1 (6 bases). The CDR3 contains 13 residues. Germline loops: CDR1 ENHRY, CDR2 SYGVKD. Trimming removed 3 bases at V and 5 bases at J, with 8 bases between.

The gene calls are TRBV18 and TRBJ1-1; 7 bases agree with TRBD1. The ends lost 3 bases at V and 5 bases at J; junction bases unmatched: 12. Per the germline V gene, CDR1 is KGHSH and CDR2 is LQKENI. The CDR3 extends over 16 amino acids. For the CDR3, the DNA is TGTGCCAGCTCACCCCCTTTGGGCAGGGGGTGGACTGAAGCTTTCTTT. This sequence encodes CASSPPLGRGWTEAFF.

The chain combines TRBV7-2 with TRBJ2-7; 9 bases map to TRBD1. V shed 5 bases, J shed 3 bases, and the junction held 5 bases outside the gene matches. CDR1 and CDR2 (germline): SGHTA, FQGNSA. The CDR3 consists of 14 residues. The CDR3 sequence: CASSPDRGYYEQYF. In nucleotides, the CDR3 is TGTGCCAGCAGCCCGGACAGGGGTTACTACGAGCAGTACTTC.

This chain links TRBV9 with TRBJ1-1, with a weak D call TRBD1 (6 bases). CDR3 size: 15 residues. The ends were cut back, 4 bases at V and 11 bases at J, with 24 bases in the middle. Germline CDR1 and CDR2: SGDLS and YYNGEE. The CDR3 sequence is CASSPNSVETGGAFF. CDR3 in DNA: TGTGCCAGCAGCCCGAACAGCGTTGAGACAGGAGGTGCTTTCTTT.

This chain joins TRBV19 and TRBJ2-2; D may be TRBD1 or TRBD2 (5 bases each). V shed 6 bases and J shed 6 bases, with 8 bases lying between them. The CDR3 loop spans 12 amino acids. The germline CDR1 and CDR2 sequences are LNHDA and SQIVND (reference sequence). The DNA for the CDR3 is TGTGCCAGTAGGAGGGGACCCGGGGAGCTGTTTTTT. It specifies CASRRGPGELFF.

The chain recombines TRBV6-5 with TRBJ1-3; TRBD1 aligns across 7 bases. This CDR3 spans 15 amino acids. Germline CDR1 reads MNHEY; CDR2 reads SVGAGI. V shed 5 bases and J 2 bases; nucleotides not matched to a gene: 6. CDR3 sequence: CASSPQGIPGNTIYF. DNA of the CDR3: TGTGCCAGCAGTCCACAGGGGATACCTGGAAACACCATATATTTT.

The rearrangement joins TRBV9 to TRBJ2-2; 7 bases agree with TRBD2. V lost 1 base, J lost 6 bases, and 3 bases stayed unmatched. The CDR3 has 14 residues. CDR1 and CDR2 from the germline V gene are SGDLS and YYNGEE. In DNA, the CDR3 is TGTGCCAGCAGCGTAATGACTAGCCCCGGGGAGCTGTTTTTT. It codes for CASSVMTSPGELFF.

The genes are TRBV10-1 and TRBJ1-1; perhaps TRBD1 as D (6 bases). V was shortened by 0 bases and J by 3 bases, with 8 bases between the two germline ends. This CDR3 spans 14 amino acids. Germline loops: CDR1 WNHNN, CDR2 SYGVQD (reference sequence). In nucleotides, the CDR3 is TGCGCCAGCAGTGAGTCGGGGACATACACTGAAGCTTTCTTT. Translating gives CASSESGTYTEAFF.

The chain carries TRBV7-2 and TRBJ2-5; no definite D call. CDR3 size: 14 residues. Trimming removed 3 bases at V and 2 bases at J, with 10 bases between. Germline V gene data show CDR1 as SGHTA and CDR2 as FQGNSA. The CDR3 spells CASSFFSEQETQYF. The CDR3 DNA sequence: TGTGCCAGCAGCTTCTTCTCGGAACAAGAGACCCAGTACTTC.

The rearrangement links TRBV28 to TRBJ1-5, with 8 positions matching TRBD1. The CDR3 runs to 14 residues. V dropped 5 bases and J dropped 9; count of bases not matched to a gene: 9. Germline V lookup: CDR1 MDHEN, CDR2 SYDVKM. The CDR3 protein is CASSPGTGLRPQHF. DNA of the CDR3: TGTGCCAGCAGTCCCGGGACAGGACTTCGGCCCCAGCATTTT.

This chain uses TRBV6-5 with TRBJ2-7, with TRBD2 matching over 7 bases. After removal of 2 bases from V and 0 bases from J, the junction contained 7 bases not matched to a gene. Per the germline V gene, CDR1 is MNHEY and CDR2 is SVGAGI. The CDR3 runs 16 residues. CDR3 loop: CASSYRLADSSYEQYF. The CDR3 DNA is TGTGCCAGCAGTTACCGTCTAGCGGATAGCTCCTACGAGCAGTACTTC.

The chain has TRBV9 and TRBJ2-7; 8 nucleotides agree with TRBD1. This CDR3 comprises 16 residues. With V trimmed by 0 bases and J by 0 bases, 5 bases remained unmatched. Germline V gene sequence: CDR1 SGDLS, CDR2 YYNGEE. CDR3 region: CASSVVPDRVSYEQYF. The CDR3 DNA reads TGTGCCAGCAGCGTAGTTCCGGACAGGGTCTCCTACGAGCAGTACTTC.

The chain combines TRBV23-1 with TRBJ1-1; D perhaps matches TRBD1 (6 bases). TRBV23-1 is treated as an ORF (open reading frame) with a function not yet certain. With 0 bases removed from V and 0 bases from J, the gap between germline ends came to 17 bases. This CDR3 is 18 amino acids long. Written as DNA, the CDR3 is TGCGCCAGCAGTCAATCTTCGGGGTTGGGGGGCATGAACACTGAAGCTTTCTTT. Translated: CASSQSSGLGGMNTEAFF.

The chain combines TRBV28 with TRBJ1-2; D is unresolved. The CDR3 contains 14 residues. Looked up from germline, CDR1 is MDHEN and CDR2 is SYDVKM. Trimming cost V 2 bases and J 4 bases, with 11 bases left between them. The CDR3 spells CASSLVQDSYGYTF. In DNA, the CDR3 is TGTGCCAGCAGTTTAGTGCAGGATTCCTATGGCTACACCTTC.

The chain couples TRBV18 to TRBJ2-5; no definite D call. V lost 3 bases to trimming and J lost 2 bases, with 19 bases between them. In germline, CDR1 is KGHSH, CDR2 LQKENI. The CDR3 consists of 17 residues. DNA of the CDR3: TGTGCCAGCTCACCCTACGAAGCCGGCGTTGGGCAAGAGACCCAGTACTTC. Its protein is CASSPYEAGVGQETQYF.

This clone came up once. The chain has TRBV7-9 and TRBJ2-7; 7 bases align to TRBD1. CDR3 length: 13 residues. J lost 7 bases, V lost 2 bases, and 5 bases had no gene match. The V gene's germline CDR1 is SEHNR and CDR2 FQNEAQ (reference sequence). The CDR3 DNA reads TGTGCCAGCAGCTTACAGGGGGAGTCTGAGCAGTACTTC. Its translation: CASSLQGESEQYF.

This clone showed up just once. This chain links TRBV2 with TRBJ1-1; D remains unclear. This CDR3 is 14 amino acids long. Germline CDR1 and CDR2: SNHLY and FYNNEI. The germline V and J ends were trimmed by 4 bases and 11 bases, with 20 bases remaining between them. In DNA form, the CDR3 reads TGTGCCAGCAGTGTGGACGCCGTGCTTGCCGGGGCTTTCTTT. The encoded protein is CASSVDAVLAGAFF. Complete variable domain (other parts from reference TRBV2 and TRBJ1-1): EPEVTQTPSHQVTQMGQEVILRCVPISNHLYFYWYRQILGQKVEFLVSFYNNEISEKSEIFDDQFSVERPDGSNFTLKIRSTKLEDSAMYFCASSVDAVLAGAFFGQGTRLTVV.

This chain joins TRBV5-6 and TRBJ1-1, with D possibly being TRBD1 (6 bases). Between the trimmed V and J ends, which lost 1 base and 1 base, there was a span of 11 bases. The CDR3 is 15 residues long. Germline V CDR1 and CDR2: SGHDT, YYEEEE. This CDR3 reads CASSLWGAKNTEAFF. CDR3 nucleotide sequence: TGTGCCAGCAGCTTGTGGGGGGCTAAGAACACTGAAGCTTTCTTT.

On this clone: The junction differs from germline at one of its ends, possibly a read error. This chain connects TRBV27 to TRBJ2-1; a weak D match, TRBD1 (6 bases). CDR1 is MNHEY and CDR2 is SMNVEV in the germline V gene (reference sequence). The CDR3 runs to 13 residues. CDR3 sequence (DNA): TGTGCCAGCAAACCACGGCCGGGACAACCGGGGATCTTC. The encoded protein is CASKPRPGQPGIF.

The chain is built from TRBV5-1 and TRBJ2-1; D possibly matches TRBD1 or TRBD2 (5 bases each). The CDR3 runs 12 residues. Germline V lookup: CDR1 SGHRS, CDR2 YFSETQ. V lost 6 bases, J lost 8 bases, and 12 bases lay in between. For the CDR3, the DNA is TGCGCCAGCAAGGGGAGTCATGATGAGCAGTTCTTC. Translation: CASKGSHDEQFF.

The V and J genes are TRBV19 and TRBJ2-3; a weak D match, TRBD2 (6 bases). V was pared by 7 bases and J by 4 bases, with 21 bases between. Germline-derived CDR1 and CDR2 are LNHDA and SQIVND (reference sequence). This CDR3 is built from 16 residues. DNA for the CDR3: TGTGCCAGTAACCCCCGGAGCGGGTTATGGGCAGATACGCAGTATTTT. It encodes CASNPRSGLWADTQYF. The whole variable domain, filled in from reference TRBV19 and TRBJ2-3, reads DGGITQSPKYLFRKEGQNVTLSCEQNLNHDAMYWYRQDPGQGLRLIYYSQIVNDFQKGDIAEGYSVSREKKESFPLTVTSAQKNPTAFYLCASNPRSGLWADTQYFGPGTRLTVL.

This clone showed up just a few times. This chain joins TRBV19 and TRBJ2-7; TRBD1 might be the D (5 bases). Trimming cost V 1 base and J 3 bases, with 13 bases left between them. This CDR3 comprises 15 residues. Per the germline V gene, CDR1 is LNHDA and CDR2 is SQIVND (reference sequence). As DNA, the CDR3 is TGTGCCAGTAGTATAGGTGGGGCCAAAGACTACGAGCAGTACTTC. It specifies CASSIGGAKDYEQYF. Using reference TRBV19 and TRBJ2-7 for the parts outside the CDR3, the full variable domain is DGGITQSPKYLFRKEGQNVTLSCEQNLNHDAMYWYRQDPGQGLRLIYYSQIVNDFQKGDIAEGYSVSREKKESFPLTVTSAQKNPTAFYLCASSIGGAKDYEQYFGPGTRLTVT.

This clone was recorded once. The chain has TRBV19 and TRBJ2-5; D possibly corresponds to TRBD1 (6 bases). With 4 bases removed from V and 4 bases from J, the gap between germline ends came to 10 bases. Germline V CDR1 and CDR2: LNHDA, SQIVND (reference sequence). This CDR3 has 13 amino acids. CDR3 DNA: TGTGCCAGTAGTAATGCCAGGGGAGAGACCCAGTACTTC. The encoded protein is CASSNARGETQYF.

The genes are TRBV19 and TRBJ1-5, with D possibly being TRBD1 (5 bases). CDR1 and CDR2 from the germline V gene are LNHDA and SQIVND (reference sequence). The CDR3 loop spans 15 amino acids. V gave up 3 bases and J gave up 4 bases, with 13 bases separating them. CDR3 loop: CASSIFAGTNQPQHF. Here the CDR3 DNA reads TGTGCCAGTAGTATCTTCGCAGGGACTAATCAGCCCCAGCATTTT.

The chain employs TRBV27 and TRBJ2-7; 7 bases align to TRBD2. Per germline, CDR1 MNHEY and CDR2 SMNVEV (reference sequence). The CDR3 covers 14 residues. Unmatched junction bases numbered 8, after V lost 6 bases and J lost 3 bases. The CDR3 protein is CASSDSGLGYEQYF. The DNA of the CDR3 is TGTGCCAGCAGCGATAGCGGGTTAGGCTACGAGCAGTACTTC.

CDR3 amino acids: CAPPTGRNTEAFF. The CDR3 coding sequence is TGTGCCCCCCCGACAGGGAGGAACACTGAAGCTTTCTTT. The chain recombines TRBV11-3 with TRBJ1-1; 7 bases are shared with TRBD1. The trim removed 11 bases at V and 1 base at J, leaving 7 bases unmatched. Germline lookup yields CDR1 SGHNT and CDR2 YENEEA. The CDR3 totals 13 residues.

The V and J genes are TRBV11-2 and TRBJ1-6; D might be TRBD1 (6 bases). The CDR3 spans 16 residues. V lost 3 bases and J lost 7, with 16 bases in between. Germline V gives CDR1 SGHAT, CDR2 FQNNGV. The CDR3 loop is CASSFNLGGANSPLHF. In nucleotides, the CDR3 is TGTGCCAGCAGCTTTAATCTAGGGGGGGCGAATTCACCCCTCCACTTT.

V gene TRBV24-1 combines with J gene TRBJ2-7, with no clear D. V was shortened by 4 bases and J by 4 bases, with 13 bases between the two germline ends. The V gene's germline CDR1 is KGHDR and CDR2 SFDVKD. The CDR3 runs to 14 residues. CDR3 sequence: CATSDPNLEYEQYF. In DNA form, the CDR3 reads TGTGCCACCAGTGACCCGAATCTGGAATACGAGCAGTACTTC.

As concerns this clone: A junction boundary mismatches the germline segment, possibly from a read error. The genes are TRBV6-1 and TRBJ2-5; TRBD1 aligns across 10 bases. Germline V gene lookup returns CDR1 MNHNS and CDR2 SASEGT. This CDR3 contains 16 residues. Written as DNA, the CDR3 is TGTGCCAGCAGTGTCGACAGGGGGCGGAACCAAGGGACCCAGTACTTC. Protein: CASSVDRGRNQGTQYF.

The chain joins TRBV7-7 to TRBJ2-1; no reliable D call. The CDR3 runs to 15 residues. CDR1 and CDR2 (germline): SSHAT, FNYEAQ (reference sequence). Trimming cost V 5 bases and J 3 bases, with 14 bases left between them. The CDR3 DNA sequence: TGTGCCAGCAGCCCTGGTAACGGGCTCTACAATGAGCAGTTCTTC. Residues: CASSPGNGLYNEQFF. Based on the CDR3 plus reference TRBV7-7 and TRBJ2-1, the full variable domain is GAGVSQSPRYKVTKRGQDVTLRCDPISSHATLYWYQQALGQGPEFLTYFNYEAQPDKSGLPSDRFSAERPEGSISTLTIQRTEQRDSAMYRCASSPGNGLYNEQFFGPGTRLTVL.

V gene TRBV6-5 combines with J gene TRBJ1-1, with TRBD1 matching 7 bases. J gave up 4 bases and V 7 bases, and 9 bases lay outside the gene matches. This CDR3 has 14 amino acids. Germline V gene sequence: CDR1 MNHEY, CDR2 SVGAGI. This chain's CDR3 is CASNGRQGATEAFF. Written as DNA, the CDR3 is TGTGCCAGCAACGGAAGACAGGGAGCCACTGAAGCTTTCTTT.